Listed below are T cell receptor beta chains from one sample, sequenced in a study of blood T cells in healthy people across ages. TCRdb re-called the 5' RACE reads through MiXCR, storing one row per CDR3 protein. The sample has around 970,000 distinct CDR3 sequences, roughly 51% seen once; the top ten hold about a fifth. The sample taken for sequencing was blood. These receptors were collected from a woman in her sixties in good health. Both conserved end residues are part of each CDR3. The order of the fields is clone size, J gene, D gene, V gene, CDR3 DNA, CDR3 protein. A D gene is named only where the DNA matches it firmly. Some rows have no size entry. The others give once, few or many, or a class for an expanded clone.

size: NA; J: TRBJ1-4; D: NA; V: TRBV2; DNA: TGTGCCAGCAGTGAAGACCAGATGTGGGGAAAACTGTTTTTT; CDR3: CASSEDQMWGKLFF
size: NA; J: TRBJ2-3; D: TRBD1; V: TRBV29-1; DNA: TGCAGCGTCAAACAGGGGCTCAGCACAGATACGCAGTATTTT; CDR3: CSVKQGLSTDTQYF
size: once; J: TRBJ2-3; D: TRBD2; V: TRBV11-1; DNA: TGTGCCAGCAACCGACTAGCGGGGTCCACAGATACGCAGTATTTT; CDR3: CASNRLAGSTDTQYF
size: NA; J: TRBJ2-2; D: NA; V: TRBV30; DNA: TGTGCCTGGAATGAGGAGGGGGGATGGGTCACCGGGGAGCTGTTTTTT; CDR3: CAWNEEGGWVTGELFF
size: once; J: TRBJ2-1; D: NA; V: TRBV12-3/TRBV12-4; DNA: TGTGCCAGCAGTCTCACACGCTCCAATGAGCAGTTCTTC; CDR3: CASSLTRSNEQFF
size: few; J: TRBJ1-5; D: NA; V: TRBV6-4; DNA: TGTGCCAGCGCCGTACAGGGAAATCAGCCCCAGCATTTT; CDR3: CASAVQGNQPQHF
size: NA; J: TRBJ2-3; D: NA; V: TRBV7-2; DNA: TGCGCCAGCAGCGACGGCGTGGGCACAGAGACGCAGTATTTT; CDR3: CASSDGVGTETQYF
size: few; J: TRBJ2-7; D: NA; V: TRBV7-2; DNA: TGTGCCAGCAGTTCCCTTAACTACGAGCAGTACTTC; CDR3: CASSSLNYEQYF
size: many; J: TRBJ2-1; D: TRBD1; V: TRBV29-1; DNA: TGCAGCACCAAGACAGGGGATAAGGTCAATGAGCAGTTCTTC; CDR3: CSTKTGDKVNEQFF
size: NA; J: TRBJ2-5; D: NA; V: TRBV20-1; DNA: TGCAGTGCTAGACATCGCGGGACAGCTCAAGAGACCCAGTACTTC; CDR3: CSARHRGTAQETQYF
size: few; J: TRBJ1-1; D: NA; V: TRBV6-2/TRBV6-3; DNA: TGTGCCAGCACCTCTGATGGGGCATTGAACACTGAAGCTTTCTTT; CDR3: CASTSDGALNTEAFF
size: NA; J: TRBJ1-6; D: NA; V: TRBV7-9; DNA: TGTGCCAGCAGCACGGACCGAAGCTCCTATAATTCACCCCTCCACTTT; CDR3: CASSTDRSSYNSPLHF
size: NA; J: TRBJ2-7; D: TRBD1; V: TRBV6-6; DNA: TGTGCCAGCAGCATGGACAGGGTGTCCTACGAGCAGTACTTC; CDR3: CASSMDRVSYEQYF
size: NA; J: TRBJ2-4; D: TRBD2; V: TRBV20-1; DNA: TGCAGTGCTAGAGAAGCGGGAGTACGTGGAAACATTCAGTACTTC; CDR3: CSAREAGVRGNIQYF
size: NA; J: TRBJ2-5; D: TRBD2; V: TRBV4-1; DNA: TGCGCCAGCAGCCCCTGGGAGGGGTGGCAAGAGACCCAGTACTTC; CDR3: CASSPWEGWQETQYF
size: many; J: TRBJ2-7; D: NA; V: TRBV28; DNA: TGTGCCAGCAGCTTCGGGACGGACTACGAGCAGTACTTC; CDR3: CASSFGTDYEQYF
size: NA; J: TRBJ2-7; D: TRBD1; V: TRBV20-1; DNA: TGCAGTGAACAGGGGGCCCTCTACGAGCAGTACTTC; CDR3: CSEQGALYEQYF
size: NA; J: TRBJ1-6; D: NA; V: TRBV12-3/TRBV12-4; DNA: TGTGCCAGCGTATTTAGTGAGAATTCACCCCCCCACTTT; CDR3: CASVFSENSPPHF
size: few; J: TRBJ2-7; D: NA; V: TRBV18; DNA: TGTGCCAGCTCACCACCTCCTCTCTACGAGCAGTACTTC; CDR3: CASSPPPLYEQYF
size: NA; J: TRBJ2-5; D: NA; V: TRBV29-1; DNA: TGCAGCGTTGTCCCGCGTTTAGCGGCTAACAATGAGCAGTACTTC; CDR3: CSVVPRLAANNEQYF
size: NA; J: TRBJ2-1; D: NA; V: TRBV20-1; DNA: TGCAGTGCTAGAGATTTTGGGAGCTCCTACAATGAGCAGTTCTTC; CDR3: CSARDFGSSYNEQFF
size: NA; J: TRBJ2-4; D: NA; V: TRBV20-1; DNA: TGCAGTGTACGACCAAAAAACATTCAGTACTTC; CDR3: CSVRPKNIQYF
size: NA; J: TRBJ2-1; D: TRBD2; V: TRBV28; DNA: TGTGCTAGTACGGGACTAGCGGGAGCCGGAAGCTCCTACAATGAGCAGTTCTTC; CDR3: CASTGLAGAGSSYNEQFF
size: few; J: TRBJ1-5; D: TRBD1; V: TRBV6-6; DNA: TGTGCCAGCAGTTACGAAGACAGGGTTCAGCCCCAGCATTTT; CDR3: CASSYEDRVQPQHF
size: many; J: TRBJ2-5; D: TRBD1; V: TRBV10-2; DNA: TGCGCCAGCGGATCCGGGACAGGCCCACAAGAGACCCAGTACTTC; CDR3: CASGSGTGPQETQYF
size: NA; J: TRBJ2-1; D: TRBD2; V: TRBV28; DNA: TGTGCCAGCAGTTTATCTAGACCAGGACTAGCGGGAGCGGATGAGCAGTTCTTC; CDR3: CASSLSRPGLAGADEQFF
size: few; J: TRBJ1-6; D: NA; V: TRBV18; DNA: TGTGCCAGCTCGCCTATAGACAATTCACCCCTCCACTTT; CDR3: CASSPIDNSPLHF
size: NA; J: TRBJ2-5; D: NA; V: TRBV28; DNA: TGTGCCAGCGGTTTCTGGGAGACCCAGTACTTC; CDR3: CASGFWETQYF
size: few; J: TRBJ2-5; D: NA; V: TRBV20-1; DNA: TGCAGTGCTAGAGATGGGGGCCGGAAAGAGACCCAGTACTTC; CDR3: CSARDGGRKETQYF
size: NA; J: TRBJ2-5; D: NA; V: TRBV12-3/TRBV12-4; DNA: TGTGCCAGCAGTCTTATTCAGTTGGAGACCCAGTACTTC; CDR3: CASSLIQLETQYF
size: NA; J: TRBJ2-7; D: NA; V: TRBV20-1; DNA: TGCAGTGCTAGAGGGGGCAGTCCGGGCCCTCGCGAGCAGTACTTC; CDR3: CSARGGSPGPREQYF
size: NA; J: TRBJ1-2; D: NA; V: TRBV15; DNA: TGTGCCACCAGCAGACCCGGCTGGCGCGATGGCTACACCTTC; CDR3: CATSRPGWRDGYTF
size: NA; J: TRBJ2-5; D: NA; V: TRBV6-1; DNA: TGTGCCAGCAGTGAGTTCTCGGGGGACCAAGAGACCCAGTACTTC; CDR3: CASSEFSGDQETQYF
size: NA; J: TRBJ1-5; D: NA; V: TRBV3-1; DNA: TGTGCCAGCAGCCAATTCGGCAATCAGCCCCAGCATTTT; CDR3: CASSQFGNQPQHF
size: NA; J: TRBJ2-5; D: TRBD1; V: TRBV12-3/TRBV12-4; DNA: TGTGCCAGCAGTTTTATGGGGACAGGACCCTTAGAGACCCAGTACTTC; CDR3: CASSFMGTGPLETQYF